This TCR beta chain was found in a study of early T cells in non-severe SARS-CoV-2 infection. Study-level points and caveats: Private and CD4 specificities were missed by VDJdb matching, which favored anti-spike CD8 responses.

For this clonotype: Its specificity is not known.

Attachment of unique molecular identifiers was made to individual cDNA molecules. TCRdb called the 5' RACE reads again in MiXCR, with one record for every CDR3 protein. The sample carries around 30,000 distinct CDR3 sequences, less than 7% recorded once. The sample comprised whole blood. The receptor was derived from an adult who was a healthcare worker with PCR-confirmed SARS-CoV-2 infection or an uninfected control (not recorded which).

CDR3 protein: CASSPRAGVNTEAFF. The CDR3 nucleotides are TGTGCCAGCAGCCCGCGGGCAGGGGTGAACACTGAAGCTTTCTTT. This sequence joins TRBV7-2 and TRBJ1-1, with D perhaps matching TRBD1 (6 bases). Per germline, CDR1 SGHTA and CDR2 FQGNSA. CDR3 size: 15 residues. V was cut by 5 bases and J by 0 bases, with 13 bases left in between. Complete variable domain (other parts from reference TRBV7-2 and TRBJ1-1): GAGVSQSPSNKVTEKGKDVELRCDPISGHTALYWYRQSLGQGLEFLIYFQGNSAPDKSGLPSDRFSAERTGGSVSTLTIQRTQQEDSAVYLCASSPRAGVNTEAFFGQGTRLTVV.